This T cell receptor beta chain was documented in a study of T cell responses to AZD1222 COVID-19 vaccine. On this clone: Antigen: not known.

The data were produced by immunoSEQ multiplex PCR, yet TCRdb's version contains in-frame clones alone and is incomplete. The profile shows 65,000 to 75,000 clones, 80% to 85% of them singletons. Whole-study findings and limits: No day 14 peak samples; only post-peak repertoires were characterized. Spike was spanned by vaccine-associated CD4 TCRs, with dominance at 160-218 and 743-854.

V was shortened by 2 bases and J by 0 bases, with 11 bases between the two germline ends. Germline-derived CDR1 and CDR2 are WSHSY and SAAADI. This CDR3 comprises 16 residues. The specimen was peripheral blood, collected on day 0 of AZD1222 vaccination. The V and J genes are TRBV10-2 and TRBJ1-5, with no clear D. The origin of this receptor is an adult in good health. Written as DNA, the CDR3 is TGCGCCAGCAGTGAGGTTACGCCGAGTAGCAATCAGCCCCAGCATTTT. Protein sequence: CASSEVTPSSNQPQHF.